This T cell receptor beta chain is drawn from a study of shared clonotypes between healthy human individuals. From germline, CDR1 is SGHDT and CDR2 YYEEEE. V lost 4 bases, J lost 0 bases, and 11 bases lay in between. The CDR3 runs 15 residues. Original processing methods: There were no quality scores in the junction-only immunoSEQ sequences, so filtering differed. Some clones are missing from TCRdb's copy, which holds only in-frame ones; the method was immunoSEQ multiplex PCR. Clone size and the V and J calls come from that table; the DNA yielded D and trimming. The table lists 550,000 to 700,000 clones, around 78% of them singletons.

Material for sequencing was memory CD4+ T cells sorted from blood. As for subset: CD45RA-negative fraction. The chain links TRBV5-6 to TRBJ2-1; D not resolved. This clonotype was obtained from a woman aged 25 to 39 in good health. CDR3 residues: CASSVISSSYNEQFF. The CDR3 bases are TGTGCCAGCAGCGTTATATCCAGCTCCTACAATGAGCAGTTCTTC.